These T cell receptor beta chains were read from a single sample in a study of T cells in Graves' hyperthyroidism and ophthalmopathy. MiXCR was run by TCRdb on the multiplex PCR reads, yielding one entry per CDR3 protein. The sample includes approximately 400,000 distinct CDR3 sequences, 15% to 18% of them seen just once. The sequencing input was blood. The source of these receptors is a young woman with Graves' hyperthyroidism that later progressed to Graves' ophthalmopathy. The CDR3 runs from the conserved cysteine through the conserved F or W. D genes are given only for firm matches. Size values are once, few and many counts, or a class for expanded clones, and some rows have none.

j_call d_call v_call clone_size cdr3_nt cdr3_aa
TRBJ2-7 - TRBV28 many TGTGCCAGCAGCTTAAGCCCATACGAGCAGTACTTC CASSLSPYEQYF
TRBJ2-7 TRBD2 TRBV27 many TGTGCCAGCAGTCGCAAATGGACTAGCGTATCCTACGAGCAGTACTTC CASSRKWTSVSYEQYF
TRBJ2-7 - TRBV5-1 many TGTGCCAGCAGCTTGGGCGGAGGGTACGAGCAGTACTTC CASSLGGGYEQYF
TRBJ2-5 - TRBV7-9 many TGTGCCAGCAGCTTTGCCGGCCAGGAGACCCAGTACTTC CASSFAGQETQYF
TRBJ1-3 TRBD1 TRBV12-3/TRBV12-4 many TGTGCCAGCAGTTCCTGGACAGGTGGTAGTCCTGGAAACACCATATATTTT CASSSWTGGSPGNTIYF
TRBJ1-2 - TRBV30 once TGTGCCTGGAGTGTACTCAAATACTATGGCTACACCTTC CAWSVLKYYGYTF
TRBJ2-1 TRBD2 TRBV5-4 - TGTGCCAGCAGCACTTTAGCGGGAGGCGGGTACAATGAGCAGTTCTTC CASSTLAGGGYNEQFF
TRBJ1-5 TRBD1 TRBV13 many TGTGCCAGCAGCTTGGCCGGGACAGTCAATCAGCCCCAGCATTTT CASSLAGTVNQPQHF
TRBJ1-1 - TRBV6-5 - TGTGCCAGCAGTTACTTACCAGGGAAGGGCACTGAAGCTTTCTTT CASSYLPGKGTEAFF
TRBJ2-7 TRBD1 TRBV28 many TGTGCCAGCACTGCAAGGGACAGGGGATTTGGGTGGTGGTACTTC CASTARDRGFGWWYF
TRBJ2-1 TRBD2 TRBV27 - TGTGCCAGCAGTTTTTGGTCTAGCGGGAACAACAATGAGCAGTTCTTC CASSFWSSGNNNEQFF
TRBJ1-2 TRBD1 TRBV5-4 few TGTGCCAGCAGTCCACAGGGGCCTAACTATGGCTACACCTTC CASSPQGPNYGYTF
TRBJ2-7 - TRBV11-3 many TGTGCCAGCGTTTTCAAACCGGGGACCTACGAGCAGTACTTC CASVFKPGTYEQYF
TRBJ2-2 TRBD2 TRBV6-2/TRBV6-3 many TGTGCCAGCAGTTACCACCCTAGCGGCAACGCGAACACCGGGGAGCTGTTTTTT CASSYHPSGNANTGELFF
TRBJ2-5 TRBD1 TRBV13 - TGTGTCAGCAGCTTAAGGGGACAGCTCCAAGAGACCCAGTACTTC CVSSLRGQLQETQYF
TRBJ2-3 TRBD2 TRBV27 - TGTGCCAGCAGCTTAGCGGGGCATAGCACAGATACGCAGTATTTT CASSLAGHSTDTQYF
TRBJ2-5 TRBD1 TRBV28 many TGTGCCAGCAGTTTCCCCCGGGACAGGGGCCGGTACCAAGAGACCCAGTACTTC CASSFPRDRGRYQETQYF
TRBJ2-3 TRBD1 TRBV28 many TGTGCCAGCAGTAAGACAGGGTATACGCAGTATTTT CASSKTGYTQYF